Shown below are 29 T cell receptor beta chains from a single sample sequenced in a study of blood T cell repertoires in COVID-19. TCRdb's table, derived via immunoSEQ multiplex PCR, lists solely in-frame clones and lacks some. This table has 470,000 or so clones, 75% to 90% appearing once. The sequencing input was peripheral blood. The receptors were sampled from a woman aged 25 to 39 with acute or convalescent COVID-19.

This chain joins TRBV29-1 and TRBJ2-3, with 9 positions matching TRBD2. The CDR3 sequence is 16 residues long. Germline assignment: CDR1 SQVTM and CDR2 ANQGSEA. The J segment lost 6 bases and the V segment lost 4 bases, leaving 14 bases of the junction unmatched. This CDR3 is CSVVGSGGPGVDTQYF. CDR3 nucleotides: TGCAGCGTTGTGGGTAGCGGGGGCCCGGGGGTGGATACGCAGTATTTT.

This chain connects TRBV4-1 to TRBJ2-7, with 12 positions matching TRBD2. The CDR3 is 16 residues long. V lost 2 bases to trimming and J lost 1 base; unmatched junction nucleotides: 3. Germline V lookup: CDR1 MGHRA, CDR2 YSYEKL. DNA of the CDR3: TGCGCCAGCAGCCAAATGACTAGCGGGGGTTCCTACGAGCAGTACTTC. Its translation: CASSQMTSGGSYEQYF.

The rearrangement links TRBV6-5 to TRBJ2-7; D gene uncertain. The CDR3 extends over 14 amino acids. V was shortened by 2 bases and J by 2 bases, with 10 bases between the two germline ends. Per germline, CDR1 MNHEY and CDR2 SVGAGI. The CDR3 DNA sequence: TGTGCCAGCAGTTACGCGTCAAATCCCTACGAGCAGTACTTC. Amino acid sequence: CASSYASNPYEQYF.

This chain joins TRBV5-1 and TRBJ2-3; tentative D call: TRBD2 (6 bases). V dropped 0 bases and J dropped 6 bases, with 11 bases sitting between them. Germline CDR1 and CDR2: SGHRS and YFSETQ. The CDR3 consists of 14 residues. The CDR3 region is CASSLEGAGDTQYF. The CDR3 DNA reads as TGCGCCAGCAGCTTGGAAGGGGCGGGGGATACGCAGTATTTT.

This chain connects TRBV4-1 to TRBJ2-4; a possible D gene is TRBD1 (6 bases). The CDR3 runs to 17 residues. Trimming took off 3 bases at V and 1 base at J, with 16 bases between the two ends. Germline V gene sequence: CDR1 MGHRA, CDR2 YSYEKL. The CDR3 sequence: CASSHPWKQGAKNIQYF. The CDR3 region has the DNA TGCGCCAGCAGCCACCCCTGGAAGCAGGGGGCCAAAAACATTCAGTACTTC.

This clone was observed once. This sequence joins TRBV4-1 and TRBJ1-2; D might be TRBD1 (6 bases). The ends were cut back, 1 base at V and 2 bases at J, with 8 bases in the middle. The CDR3 length is 14 residues. CDR1 MGHRA and CDR2 YSYEKL come from the germline V gene. The DNA for the CDR3 is TGCGCCAGCAGCCAAGTGGACAGAAACTATGGCTACACCTTC. It translates to CASSQVDRNYGYTF.

The sample holds one count of this clone. The J gene is TRBJ2-6, the V gene TRBV19; possible D gene TRBD2, 5 bases. The CDR3 loop spans 15 amino acids. Germline CDR1 LNHDA, CDR2 SQIVND (reference sequence). V lost 3 bases to trimming and J lost 4 bases, with 10 bases between them. CDR3 residues: CASSMGVAGANVLTF. In DNA form, the CDR3 reads TGTGCCAGTAGTATGGGAGTAGCCGGGGCCAACGTCCTGACTTTC.

V gene TRBV3-1 (or the pseudogene TRBV3-2) combines with J gene TRBJ2-5; 15 bases agree with TRBD2. The CDR3 consists of 18 residues. The junction had 5 bases not matched to a gene; V was cut back by 1 base and J by 2 bases. In germline, CDR1 is LGHDT, CDR2 YNNKEL (reference sequence). CDR3 amino acids: CASSQGTSGGARQETQYF. CDR3 sequence (DNA): TGTGCCAGCAGCCAAGGGACTAGCGGGGGGGCTAGACAAGAGACCCAGTACTTC.

CDR3 sequence reads: CASSLAQYTEAFF. As DNA, the CDR3 is TGTGCCAGCAGCTTGGCTCAGTACACTGAAGCTTTCTTT. This chain links TRBV5-5 with TRBJ1-1; no reliable D call. The CDR3 has 13 amino acids. Germline CDR1 SGHKS, CDR2 YYEKEE (reference sequence). Trimming cost V 0 bases and J 3 bases, with 6 bases left between them.

The J gene is TRBJ2-3, the V gene TRBV5-4; D is possibly TRBD2 (6 bases). This CDR3 has 11 amino acids. Germline V gene sequence: CDR1 SGHNT, CDR2 YYREEE (reference sequence). CDR3 region: CAEGEVDTQYF. DNA of the CDR3: TGTGCGGAGGGAGAGGTAGATACGCAGTATTTT.

This chain joins TRBV11-2 and TRBJ1-1; D is undetermined. CDR1 is SGHAT, CDR2 FQNNGV, per germline. The CDR3 extends over 14 amino acids. V gave up 7 bases and J gave up 1 base, with 13 bases separating them. CDR3 in DNA: TGTGCCAGCAACCCCAGTGTAACGAACACTGAAGCTTTCTTT. It codes for CASNPSVTNTEAFF.

V is TRBV18 and J is TRBJ2-3; 8 bases align to TRBD2. V gave up 0 bases and J gave up 8 bases; unmatched junction bases: 7. This CDR3 has 15 residues. The germline V gene encodes CDR1 KGHSH and CDR2 LQKENI. DNA of the CDR3: TGTGCCAGCTCACCACCGTCGGGGGGGTCGGCTACGCAGTATTTT. Translating it yields CASSPPSGGSATQYF.

The V call is TRBV7-8, the J call TRBJ2-7; no definite D call. V lost 1 base to trimming and J lost 0 bases, with 16 bases between them. Germline CDR1 is SGHVS and CDR2 is FQNEAQ. CDR3 length equals 17 residues. The CDR3 DNA sequence: TGTGCCAGCAGCTTAGGTGGGCAGGTTTGGTCCTCCTACGAGCAGTACTTC. Translated: CASSLGGQVWSSYEQYF. The full variable domain, with the rest looked up from reference TRBV7-8 and TRBJ2-7, is GAGVSQSPRYKVAKRGQDVALRCDPISGHVSLFWYQQALGQGPEFLTYFQNEAQLDKSGLPSDRFFAERPEGSVSTLKIQRTQQEDSAVYLCASSLGGQVWSSYEQYFGPGTRLTVT.

The chain carries TRBV28 and TRBJ2-5; possible D gene TRBD2, 5 bases. The CDR3 sequence is 12 residues long. Germline V gene lookup returns CDR1 MDHEN and CDR2 SYDVKM. V lost 4 bases to trimming and J lost 5 bases, with 8 bases between them. As DNA, the CDR3 is TGTGCCAGCAGTTACCGGGATGAGACCCAGTACTTC. This sequence encodes CASSYRDETQYF.

This chain joins TRBV11-2 and TRBJ2-7; tentatively, D is TRBD2 (6 bases). This CDR3 spans 12 amino acids. Germline loops: CDR1 SGHAT, CDR2 FQNNGV. V gave up 5 bases and J gave up 5 bases, with 10 bases separating them. This chain's CDR3 is CASSRGSNEQYF. Written as DNA, the CDR3 is TGTGCCAGCAGCCGGGGGAGTAACGAGCAGTACTTC.

The V gene is TRBV4-1, the J gene TRBJ2-7; D gene ambiguous. This CDR3 has 14 residues. The germline V gene has CDR1 MGHRA and CDR2 YSYEKL. V was cut by 2 bases and J by 2 bases, with 10 bases left in between. The CDR3 DNA reads TGCGCCAGCAGCCAAATCAGTAACGCCTACGAGCAGTACTTC. It translates to CASSQISNAYEQYF.

V is TRBV28 and J is TRBJ2-6, with TRBD1 as a possible D gene (6 bases). V was clipped by 7 bases and J by 4 bases, with 17 bases between them. This CDR3 is built from 16 residues. The germline V gene encodes CDR1 MDHEN and CDR2 SYDVKM. CDR3 sequence: CASTDYRVWGANVLTF. CDR3 in DNA: TGTGCCAGCACCGACTACAGGGTATGGGGGGCCAACGTCCTGACTTTC. The full variable domain, completed using reference TRBV28 and TRBJ2-6, is DVKVTQSSRYLVKRTGEKVFLECVQDMDHENMFWYRQDPGLGLRLIYFSYDVKMKEKGDIPEGYSVSREKKERFSLILESASTNQTSMYLCASTDYRVWGANVLTFGAGSRLTVL.

V and J are TRBV7-9 and TRBJ2-7, with 9 bases that match TRBD1. Germline lookup yields CDR1 SEHNR and CDR2 FQNEAQ (reference sequence). This CDR3 spans 17 amino acids. V lost 6 bases to trimming and J lost 5 bases; unmatched junction nucleotides: 17. CDR3: CASSPKNYRGLVDEQYF. The CDR3 DNA follows: TGTGCCAGCAGTCCCAAAAATTACAGGGGGCTGGTCGACGAGCAGTACTTC.

This rearrangement joins TRBV3-1 (or the pseudogene TRBV3-2) to TRBJ2-1, with a tentative D call TRBD2 (5 bases). The CDR3 runs 12 residues. V lost 1 base to trimming and J lost 9 bases, with 7 bases between them. The germline V gene has CDR1 LGHDT and CDR2 YNNKEL (reference sequence). CDR3 protein: CASSQAAGEQFF. The CDR3 nucleotides read TGTGCCAGCAGCCAAGCTGCGGGTGAGCAGTTCTTC.

This chain connects TRBV28 to TRBJ1-2; 11 bases line up with TRBD1. This CDR3 is 12 amino acids long. Germline CDR1 is MDHEN and CDR2 is SYDVKM. The V and J ends lost 8 bases and 4 bases, in that order; junction bases with no gene match: 0. CDR3: CASGQGAYGYTF. The CDR3 DNA is TGTGCCAGCGGACAGGGGGCCTATGGCTACACCTTC.

The CDR3 DNA is TGTGCCATCAGTGGCGGTTTCGGGGGGGATTCACCCCTCCACTTT. It translates to CAISGGFGGDSPLHF. V usage is TRBV10-3 and J usage is TRBJ1-6; D is possibly TRBD1 (5 bases). The V gene lost 4 bases and the J gene lost 8 bases, with 15 bases spanning the gap. Looked up from germline, CDR1 is ENHRY and CDR2 is SYGVKD. CDR3 length: 15 residues.

This clone came up a few times. The chain recombines TRBV5-4 with TRBJ2-5; 9 nucleotides agree with TRBD2. The junction had 12 bases not matched to a gene; V was cut back by 4 bases and J by 2 bases. The CDR3 extends over 17 amino acids. Germline V CDR1 and CDR2: SGHNT, YYREEE (reference sequence). Here the CDR3 DNA reads TGTGCCAGCAGCCCCACCCTTCTAGCGGGGCGACAAGAGACCCAGTACTTC. Encoded protein: CASSPTLLAGRQETQYF. The full variable domain, in which reference TRBV5-4 and TRBJ2-5 provide the parts outside the CDR3, is ETGVTQSPTHLIKTRGQQVTLRCSSQSGHNTVSWYQQALGQGPQFIFQYYREEENGRGNFPPRFSGLQFPNYSSELNVNALELDDSALYLCASSPTLLAGRQETQYFGPGTRLLVL.

V usage is TRBV7-9 and J usage is TRBJ2-3, with 7 bases fitting TRBD1. Germline lookup yields CDR1 SEHNR and CDR2 FQNEAQ (reference sequence). CDR3 length equals 14 residues. Germline trimming cut 5 bases from V and 3 bases from J; bases unmatched to any gene: 5. The CDR3 DNA follows: TGTGCCAGCAGCCCGACAGGGATAACAGATACGCAGTATTTT. As protein: CASSPTGITDTQYF.

The chain employs TRBV5-1 and TRBJ1-1, with 7 nucleotides matching TRBD1. This CDR3 is 15 amino acids long. CDR1 is SGHRS and CDR2 is YFSETQ in the germline V gene. With V trimmed by 0 bases and J by 0 bases, 2 bases remained unmatched. CDR3 loop: CASSLAGTVNTEAFF. As DNA, the CDR3 is TGCGCCAGCAGCTTGGCGGGGACAGTGAACACTGAAGCTTTCTTT.

V gene TRBV30 combines with J gene TRBJ1-2, with 10 bases identical to TRBD1. V lost 0 bases, J lost 11 bases, and 12 bases stayed unmatched. Looked up from germline, CDR1 is GTSNPN and CDR2 is SVGIG (reference sequence). The CDR3 has 15 residues. CDR3 DNA: TGTGCCTGGAGTGTTCCCATCGGGACAGGGGTTAGGTACACCTTC. As protein: CAWSVPIGTGVRYTF.

The rearrangement links TRBV19 to TRBJ1-6; 7 nucleotides agree with TRBD1. V dropped 7 bases and J dropped 0; count of bases not matched to a gene: 6. The CDR3 is 16 amino acids. The V gene's germline CDR1 is LNHDA and CDR2 SQIVND (reference sequence). CDR3 region: CASTLTGSSYNSPLHF. Written as DNA, the CDR3 is TGTGCCAGTACCCTGACAGGGAGCTCCTATAATTCACCCCTCCACTTT.

The V gene is TRBV15, the J gene TRBJ2-7; 7 bases match TRBD2. CDR1 LNHNV and CDR2 YYDKDF come from the germline V gene (reference sequence). The CDR3 is made up of 15 amino acids. V lost 0 bases and J lost 2; bases outside the gene matches: 4. In DNA, the CDR3 is TGTGCCACCAGCAGAGATGGAGCGGGGACCTACGAGCAGTACTTC. It specifies CATSRDGAGTYEQYF.

The gene calls are TRBV5-1 and TRBJ1-3, with 8 bases aligning to TRBD1. The V gene's germline CDR1 is SGHRS and CDR2 YFSETQ. The CDR3 has 18 amino acids. Losses at the gene ends were 5 bases for V and 4 bases for J; bases not matched to a gene: 17. The DNA for the CDR3 is TGCGCCAGCAGTGAGACAGGGGCCCTCGGGAGCCTCGGAAACACCATATATTTT. This sequence encodes CASSETGALGSLGNTIYF.

V is TRBV10-3 and J is TRBJ2-1; D unresolved. CDR1 is ENHRY and CDR2 is SYGVKD in the germline V gene. V lost 2 bases to trimming and J lost 9 bases, with 11 bases between them. This CDR3 has 13 amino acids. CDR3 sequence: CAISEGSPGEQFF. CDR3 DNA: TGTGCCATCAGTGAGGGATCCCCGGGTGAGCAGTTCTTC.